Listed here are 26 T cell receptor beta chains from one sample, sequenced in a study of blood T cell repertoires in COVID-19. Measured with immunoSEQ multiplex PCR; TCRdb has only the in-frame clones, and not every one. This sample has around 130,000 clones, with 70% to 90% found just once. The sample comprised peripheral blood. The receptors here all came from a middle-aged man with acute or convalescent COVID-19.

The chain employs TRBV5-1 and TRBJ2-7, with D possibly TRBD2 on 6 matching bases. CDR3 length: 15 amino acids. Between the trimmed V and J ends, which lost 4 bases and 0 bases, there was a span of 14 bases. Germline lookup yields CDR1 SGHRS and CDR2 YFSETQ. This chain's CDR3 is CASSRGTGSSYEQYF. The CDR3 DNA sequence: TGCGCCAGCAGCCGCGGGACGGGGAGCTCCTACGAGCAGTACTTC.

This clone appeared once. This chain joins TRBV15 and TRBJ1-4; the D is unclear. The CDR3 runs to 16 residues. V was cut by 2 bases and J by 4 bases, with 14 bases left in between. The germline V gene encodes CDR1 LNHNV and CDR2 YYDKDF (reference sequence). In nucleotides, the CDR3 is TGTGCCACCAGCAGAATCCGGGGAAGGAATAATGAAAAACTGTTTTTT. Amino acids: CATSRIRGRNNEKLFF.

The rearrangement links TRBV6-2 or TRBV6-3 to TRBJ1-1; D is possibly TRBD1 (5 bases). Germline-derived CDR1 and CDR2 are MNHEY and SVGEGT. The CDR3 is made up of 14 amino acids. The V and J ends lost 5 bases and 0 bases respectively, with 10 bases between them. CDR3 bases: TGTGCCAGCAGTCGCGGGGGAATGAACACTGAAGCTTTCTTT. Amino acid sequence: CASSRGGMNTEAFF.

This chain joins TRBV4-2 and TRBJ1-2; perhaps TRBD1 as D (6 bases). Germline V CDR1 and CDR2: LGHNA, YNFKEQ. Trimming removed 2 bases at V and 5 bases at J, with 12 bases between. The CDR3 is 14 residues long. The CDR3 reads CASSQPGTPYGYTF. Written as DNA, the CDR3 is TGTGCCAGCAGCCAACCCGGGACACCTTATGGCTACACCTTC.

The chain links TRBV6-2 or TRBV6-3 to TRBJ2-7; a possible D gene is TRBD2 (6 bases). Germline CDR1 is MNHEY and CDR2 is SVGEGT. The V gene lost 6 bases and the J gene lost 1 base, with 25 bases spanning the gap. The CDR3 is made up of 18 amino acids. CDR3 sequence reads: CASSPLSRSGVMSYEQYF. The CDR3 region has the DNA TGTGCCAGCAGCCCCCTGAGTAGGTCGGGGGTAATGTCCTACGAGCAGTACTTC.

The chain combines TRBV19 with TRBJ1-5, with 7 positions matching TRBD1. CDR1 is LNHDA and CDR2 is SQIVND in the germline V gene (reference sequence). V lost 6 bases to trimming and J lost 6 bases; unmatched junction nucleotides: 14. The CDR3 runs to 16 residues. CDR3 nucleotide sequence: TGTGCCAGTAGCCCTCTAAGGGGGCATGGGAGTCAGCCCCAGCATTTT. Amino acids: CASSPLRGHGSQPQHF. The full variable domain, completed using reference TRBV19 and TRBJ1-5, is DGGITQSPKYLFRKEGQNVTLSCEQNLNHDAMYWYRQDPGQGLRLIYYSQIVNDFQKGDIAEGYSVSREKKESFPLTVTSAQKNPTAFYLCASSPLRGHGSQPQHFGDGTRLSIL.

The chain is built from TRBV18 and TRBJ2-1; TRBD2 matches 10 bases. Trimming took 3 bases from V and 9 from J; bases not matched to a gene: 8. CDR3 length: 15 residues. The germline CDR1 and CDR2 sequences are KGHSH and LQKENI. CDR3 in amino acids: CASSPSGGAAGEQFF. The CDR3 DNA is TGTGCCAGCTCACCCAGCGGGGGGGCCGCTGGTGAGCAGTTCTTC.

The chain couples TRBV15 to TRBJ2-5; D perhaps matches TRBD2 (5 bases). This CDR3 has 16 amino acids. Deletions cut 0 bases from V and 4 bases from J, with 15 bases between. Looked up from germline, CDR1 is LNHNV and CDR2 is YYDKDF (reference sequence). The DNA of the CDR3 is TGTGCCACCAGCAGAGATGCGAGGGATGGGAGAGAGACCCAGTACTTC. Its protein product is CATSRDARDGRETQYF.

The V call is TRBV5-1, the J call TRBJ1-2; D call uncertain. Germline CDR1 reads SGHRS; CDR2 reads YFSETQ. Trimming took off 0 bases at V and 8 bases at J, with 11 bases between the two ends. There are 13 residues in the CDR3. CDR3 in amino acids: CASSLDRSRGYTF. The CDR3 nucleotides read TGCGCCAGCAGCTTGGATCGGAGTAGGGGCTACACCTTC.

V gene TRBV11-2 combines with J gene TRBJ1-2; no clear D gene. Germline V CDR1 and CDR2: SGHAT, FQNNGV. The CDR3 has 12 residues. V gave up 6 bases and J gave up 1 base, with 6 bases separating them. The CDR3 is CASRTYNYGYTF. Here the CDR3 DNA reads TGTGCCAGCAGAACTTATAACTATGGCTACACCTTC.

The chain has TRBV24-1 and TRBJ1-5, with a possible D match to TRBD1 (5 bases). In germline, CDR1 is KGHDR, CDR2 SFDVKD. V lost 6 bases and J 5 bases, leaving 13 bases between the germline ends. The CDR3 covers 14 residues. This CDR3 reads CATSSGGSDQPQHF. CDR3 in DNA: TGTGCCACCAGTTCCGGGGGAAGCGATCAGCCCCAGCATTTT.

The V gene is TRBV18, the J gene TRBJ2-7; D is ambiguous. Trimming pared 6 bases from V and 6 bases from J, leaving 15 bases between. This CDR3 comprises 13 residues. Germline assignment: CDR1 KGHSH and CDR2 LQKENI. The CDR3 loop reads CASSLGVSREQYF. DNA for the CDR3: TGTGCCAGCTCCCTGGGCGTAAGCCGCGAGCAGTACTTC.

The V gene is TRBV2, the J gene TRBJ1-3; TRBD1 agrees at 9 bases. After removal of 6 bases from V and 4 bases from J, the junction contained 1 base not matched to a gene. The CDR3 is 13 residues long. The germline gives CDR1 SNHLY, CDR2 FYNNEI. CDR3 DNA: TGTGCCAGCAGGACAGGGGGAGGAAACACCATATATTTT. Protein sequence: CASRTGGGNTIYF. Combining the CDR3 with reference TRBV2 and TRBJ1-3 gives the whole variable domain EPEVTQTPSHQVTQMGQEVILRCVPISNHLYFYWYRQILGQKVEFLVSFYNNEISEKSEIFDDQFSVERPDGSNFTLKIRSTKLEDSAMYFCASRTGGGNTIYFGEGSWLTVV.

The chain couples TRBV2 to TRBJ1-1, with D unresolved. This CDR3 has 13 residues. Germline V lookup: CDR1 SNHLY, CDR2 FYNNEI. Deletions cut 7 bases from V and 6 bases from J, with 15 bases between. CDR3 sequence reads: CASTSLPGAEAFF. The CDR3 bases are TGTGCCAGCACCTCCCTCCCCGGGGCTGAAGCTTTCTTT.

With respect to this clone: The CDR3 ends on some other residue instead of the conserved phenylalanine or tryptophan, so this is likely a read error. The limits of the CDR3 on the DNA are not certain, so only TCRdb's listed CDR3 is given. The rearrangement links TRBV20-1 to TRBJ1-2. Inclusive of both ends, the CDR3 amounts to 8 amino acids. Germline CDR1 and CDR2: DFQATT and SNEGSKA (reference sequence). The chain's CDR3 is CSAFLPAG.

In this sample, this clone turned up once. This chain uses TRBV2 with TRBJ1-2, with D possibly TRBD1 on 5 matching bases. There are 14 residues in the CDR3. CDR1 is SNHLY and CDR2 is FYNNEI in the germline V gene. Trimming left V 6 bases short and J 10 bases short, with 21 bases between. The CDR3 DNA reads TGTGCCAGCAGCCTAGTACAGGCCCGCTATTACTACACCTTC. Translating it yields CASSLVQARYYYTF.

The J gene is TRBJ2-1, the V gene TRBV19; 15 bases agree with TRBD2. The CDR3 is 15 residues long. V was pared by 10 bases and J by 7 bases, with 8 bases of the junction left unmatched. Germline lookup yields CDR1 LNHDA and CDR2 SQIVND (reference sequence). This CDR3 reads CATITGTSGRNEQFF. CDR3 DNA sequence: TGTGCCACTATAACCGGGACTAGCGGGAGGAATGAGCAGTTCTTC.

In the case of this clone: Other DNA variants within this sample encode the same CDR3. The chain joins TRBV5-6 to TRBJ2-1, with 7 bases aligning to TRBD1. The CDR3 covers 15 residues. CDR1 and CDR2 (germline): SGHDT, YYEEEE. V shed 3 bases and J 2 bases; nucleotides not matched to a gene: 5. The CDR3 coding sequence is TGTGCCAGCAGCTCTGGGCAGGGGGCCTACAATGAGCAGTTCTTC. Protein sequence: CASSSGQGAYNEQFF.

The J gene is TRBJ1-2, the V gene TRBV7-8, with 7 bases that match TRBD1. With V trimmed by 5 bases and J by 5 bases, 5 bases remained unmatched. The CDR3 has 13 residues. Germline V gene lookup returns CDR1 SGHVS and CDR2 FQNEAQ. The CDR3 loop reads CASSRTGEYGYTF. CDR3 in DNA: TGTGCCAGCAGCCGAACAGGGGAGTATGGCTACACCTTC.

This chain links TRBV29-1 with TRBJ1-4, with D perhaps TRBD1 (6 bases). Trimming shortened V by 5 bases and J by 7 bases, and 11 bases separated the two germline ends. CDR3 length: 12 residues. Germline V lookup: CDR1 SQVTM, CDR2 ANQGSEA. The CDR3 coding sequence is TGCAGCGTTAAGGGGGGGAGTGAAAAACTGTTTTTT. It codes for CSVKGGSEKLFF.

The CDR3 region is CASSTTWVSNTEAFF. The CDR3 bases are TGTGCCAGCTCCACGACATGGGTCTCGAACACTGAAGCTTTCTTT. The chain recombines TRBV18 with TRBJ1-1; no clear D. Germline V gives CDR1 KGHSH, CDR2 LQKENI. V was shortened by 6 bases and J by 1 base, with 15 bases between the two germline ends. This CDR3 is 15 amino acids long.

CDR3 sequence: CATSRLVTEAFF. DNA for the CDR3: TGTGCCACCAGCAGGTTAGTCACTGAAGCTTTCTTT. The chain uses TRBV15 and TRBJ1-1, with D hard to call. Germline CDR1 and CDR2: LNHNV and YYDKDF (reference sequence). The CDR3 sequence is 12 residues long. V lost 3 bases and J 4 bases, leaving 6 bases between the germline ends.

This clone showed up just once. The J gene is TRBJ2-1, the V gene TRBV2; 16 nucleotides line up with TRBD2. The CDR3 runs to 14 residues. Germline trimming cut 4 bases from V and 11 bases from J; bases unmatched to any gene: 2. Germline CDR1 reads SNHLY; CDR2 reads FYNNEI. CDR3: CASSGGLAGGQQFF. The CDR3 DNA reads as TGTGCCAGCAGTGGGGGACTAGCGGGAGGGCAGCAGTTCTTC. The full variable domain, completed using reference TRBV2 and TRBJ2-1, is EPEVTQTPSHQVTQMGQEVILRCVPISNHLYFYWYRQILGQKVEFLVSFYNNEISEKSEIFDDQFSVERPDGSNFTLKIRSTKLEDSAMYFCASSGGLAGGQQFFGPGTRLTVL.

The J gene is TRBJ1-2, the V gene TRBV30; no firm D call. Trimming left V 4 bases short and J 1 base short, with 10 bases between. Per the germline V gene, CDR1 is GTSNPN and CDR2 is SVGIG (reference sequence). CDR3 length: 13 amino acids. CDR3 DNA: TGTGCCTGGAAAGTCAGGCATAACTATGGCTACACCTTC. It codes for CAWKVRHNYGYTF.

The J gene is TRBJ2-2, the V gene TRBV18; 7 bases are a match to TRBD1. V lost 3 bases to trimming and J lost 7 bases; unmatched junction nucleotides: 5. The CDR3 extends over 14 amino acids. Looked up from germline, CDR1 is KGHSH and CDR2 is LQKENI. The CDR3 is CASSPGQSIGELFF. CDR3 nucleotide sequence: TGTGCCAGCTCACCGGGACAGAGTATCGGGGAGCTGTTTTTT. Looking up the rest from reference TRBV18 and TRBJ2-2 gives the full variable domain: NAGVMQNPRHLVRRRGQEARLRCSPMKGHSHVYWYRQLPEEGLKFMVYLQKENIIDESGMPKERFSAEFPKEGPSILRIQQVVRGDSAAYFCASSPGQSIGELFFGEGSRLTVL.

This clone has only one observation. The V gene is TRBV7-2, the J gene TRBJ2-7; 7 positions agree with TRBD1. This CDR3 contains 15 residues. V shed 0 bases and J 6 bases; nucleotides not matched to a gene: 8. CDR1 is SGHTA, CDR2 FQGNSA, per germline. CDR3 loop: CASSLAPGGYGEQYF. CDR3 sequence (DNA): TGTGCCAGCAGCTTAGCGCCAGGGGGTTACGGCGAGCAGTACTTC.